What follows is one T cell receptor beta chain and its context. This CDR3 region has 13 residues. V was clipped by 1 base and J by 4 bases, with 7 bases between them. The germline V gene encodes CDR1 LNHNV and CDR2 YYDKDF (reference sequence). The entry originates in a study of CD8 T cells in Susac syndrome. Blood CD8+ and CD4+ T cells underwent high-throughput TCR beta sequencing. In contrast to the negatively isolated CD8+ and CD4+ T cells, TEMRA cells were FACS-enriched. The RNA, roughly 0.5 to 1 ug, was put through reverse transcription using random hexamers. Each CDR3 protein is one row after TCRdb ran MiXCR on the immunoSEQ multiplex PCR reads. The table records 200,000 to 300,000 distinct CDR3 sequences, almost 97% of them present only once.

The chain joins TRBV15 to TRBJ1-2; D is undetermined. The sample taken for sequencing was CD4+ T cells from PBMCs. The receptor's source is a human donor with Susac syndrome. Written as DNA, the CDR3 is TGTGCCACCAGCAGAGTCGAGATCTATGGCTACACCTTC. It is translated as CATSRVEIYGYTF. Full variable domain (outside the CDR3, taken from reference TRBV15 and TRBJ1-2): DAMVIQNPRYQVTQFGKPVTLSCSQTLNHNVMYWYQQKSSQAPKLLFHYYDKDFNNEADTPDNFQSRRPNTSFCFLDIRSPGLGDTAMYLCATSRVEIYGYTFGSGTRLTVV.